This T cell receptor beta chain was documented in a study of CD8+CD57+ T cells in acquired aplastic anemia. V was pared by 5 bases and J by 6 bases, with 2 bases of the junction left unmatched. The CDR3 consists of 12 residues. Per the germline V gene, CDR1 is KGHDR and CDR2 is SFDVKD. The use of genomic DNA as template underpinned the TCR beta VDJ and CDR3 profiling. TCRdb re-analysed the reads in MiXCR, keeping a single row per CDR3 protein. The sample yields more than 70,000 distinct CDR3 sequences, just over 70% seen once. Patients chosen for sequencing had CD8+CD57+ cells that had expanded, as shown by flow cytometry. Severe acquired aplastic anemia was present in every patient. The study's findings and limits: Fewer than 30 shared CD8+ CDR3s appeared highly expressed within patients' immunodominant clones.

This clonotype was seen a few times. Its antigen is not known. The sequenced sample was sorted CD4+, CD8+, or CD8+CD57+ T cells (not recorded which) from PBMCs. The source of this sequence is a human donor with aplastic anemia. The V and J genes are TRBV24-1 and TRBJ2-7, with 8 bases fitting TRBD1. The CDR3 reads CATSVTGVEQYF. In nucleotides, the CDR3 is TGTGCCACCAGTGTGACAGGGGTCGAGCAGTACTTC.